This T cell receptor beta chain was profiled in a study of cytomegalovirus exposure and HLA in healthy donors. Germline CDR1 SEHNR, CDR2 FQNEAQ (reference sequence). This CDR3 is built from 12 residues. It was with 60 Vbeta and 13 Jbeta primers that the PCR ran. This table comes from immunoSEQ multiplex PCR, and its TCRdb copy is limited to in-frame clones, with some not included. The sample has 150,000 to 200,000 clones; 75% to 80% are singletons. Regarding this clone: One end of the junction varies from germline; a read error may be responsible.

The chain joins TRBV7-9 to TRBJ1-1; TRBD1 matches 10 bases. The sample taken for sequencing was PBMCs. This clonotype originated in a woman in her forties in good health and CMV-seropositive. The DNA of the CDR3 is TGTTCCAGCAGCTTAGGGGACAGGGGAGCTTTCTTT. This sequence encodes CSSSLGDRGAFF.